This T cell receptor (beta chain) stems from a study of T cells in Graves' hyperthyroidism and ophthalmopathy. Study information: Any treatment followed the collection of peripheral blood at initial diagnosis.

TCR beta CDR3 region amplification was performed from RNA transcripts. First-round RT-PCR targeting the TCR CDR3 was performed with the HTBI primer set. TCRdb fed the multiplex PCR reads into MiXCR, producing one record per CDR3 protein. The sample records fewer than 350,000 distinct CDR3 sequences, about a sixth being singletons. This CDR3 contains 14 residues. Trimming took off 1 base at V and 7 bases at J, with 10 bases between the two ends. CDR1 and CDR2 from the germline V gene are LGHNA and YSLEER. This receptor was identified in a woman aged 40-49 years with Graves' ophthalmopathy. This chain connects TRBV4-3 to TRBJ2-2; D is possibly TRBD1 (6 bases). Sequencing was done on a sample of blood. CDR3 region: CASSQVGTHGELFF. CDR3 nucleotides: TGCGCCAGCAGCCAAGTCGGGACACACGGGGAGCTGTTTTTT.